These 23 T cell receptor beta chains were sequenced from one sample in a study of cytomegalovirus exposure and HLA in healthy donors. The study ran its PCR with 60 Vbeta and 13 Jbeta primers. Here immunoSEQ multiplex PCR was the method, and the copy in TCRdb shows in-frame clones only, minus some. The top ten clones hold roughly 1.2% of a sample with roughly 160,000 clones, roughly 83% of them seen once. Sequencing used PBMCs. The receptors were sampled from a boy younger than 10 in good health and CMV-seronegative.

J is TRBJ1-1 and V is TRBV7-9; the D gene is possibly TRBD1 (6 bases). Trimming removed 1 base from V and 4 bases from J, with 13 bases in between. The CDR3 has 15 amino acids. Germline V gene data show CDR1 as SEHNR and CDR2 as FQNEAQ (reference sequence). CDR3: CASSLGGQGITEAFF. DNA of the CDR3: TGTGCCAGCAGCTTAGGGGGGCAGGGAATCACTGAAGCTTTCTTT.

The J gene is TRBJ1-3, the V gene TRBV25-1; D remains unclear. Trimming shortened V by 5 bases and J by 0 bases, and 5 bases separated the two germline ends. Looked up from germline, CDR1 is MGHDK and CDR2 is SYGVNS. The CDR3 is 13 amino acids. The CDR3 loop is CASSLFSGNTIYF. The CDR3 coding sequence is TGTGCCAGCAGTCTATTCTCTGGAAACACCATATATTTT.

The chain has TRBV13 and TRBJ2-7; the match to TRBD2 covers 10 bases. V dropped 2 bases and J dropped 0; count of bases not matched to a gene: 13. The CDR3 has 19 residues. Germline V gene sequence: CDR1 PRHDT, CDR2 FYEKMQ (reference sequence). The CDR3 nucleotides read TGTGCCAGCAGCTTACGGTCTAGCGGGAGCCGGGGGAGCTCCTACGAGCAGTACTTC. Encoded protein: CASSLRSSGSRGSSYEQYF.

The V gene is TRBV29-1, the J gene TRBJ2-3; 9 bases fit TRBD1. Germline CDR1 SQVTM, CDR2 ANQGSEA. The CDR3 runs 15 residues. The junction had 10 bases not matched to a gene; V was cut back by 6 bases and J by 3 bases. CDR3 nucleotides: TGCAGCGTCCATTGGGACAGGGTGGGTACAGATACGCAGTATTTT. It specifies CSVHWDRVGTDTQYF.

The chain uses TRBV2 and TRBJ2-1; D call uncertain. The CDR3 totals 15 residues. The germline gives CDR1 SNHLY, CDR2 FYNNEI. V lost 2 bases and J lost 4, with 12 bases in between. The CDR3 bases are TGTGCCAGCAGTGAAAGTTCTTACCTATACAATGAGCAGTTCTTC. It specifies CASSESSYLYNEQFF.

Only a few counts were recorded for this clone. The CDR3 here is CASYGSQGIKAFF. As DNA, the CDR3 is TGTGCCAGCTATGGGAGTCAGGGGATAAAAGCTTTCTTT. The J gene is TRBJ1-1, the V gene TRBV2, with a possible D match to TRBD1 (6 bases). V dropped 8 bases and J dropped 9 bases, with 19 bases sitting between them. Germline V gene sequence: CDR1 SNHLY, CDR2 FYNNEI. This CDR3 has 13 amino acids. Drawing the rest from reference TRBV2 and TRBJ1-1, the complete variable domain is EPEVTQTPSHQVTQMGQEVILRCVPISNHLYFYWYRQILGQKVEFLVSFYNNEISEKSEIFDDQFSVERPDGSNFTLKIRSTKLEDSAMYFCASYGSQGIKAFFGQGTRLTVV.

This clone was observed once. This chain joins TRBV27 and TRBJ2-7, with TRBD2 as a possible D gene (5 bases). The V end lost 2 bases, the J end lost 5 bases, and 13 bases lay between the germline ends. Per the germline V gene, CDR1 is MNHEY and CDR2 is SMNVEV (reference sequence). The CDR3 covers 14 residues. The CDR3 region is CASSLAGDEHEQYF. CDR3 in DNA: TGTGCCAGCAGTTTAGCGGGTGATGAACACGAGCAGTACTTC.

This chain links TRBV5-4 with TRBJ1-2; unclear D gene. There are 14 residues in the CDR3. The germline V and J ends were trimmed by 0 bases and 1 base, with 7 bases remaining between them. Germline V gives CDR1 SGHNT, CDR2 YYREEE (reference sequence). The CDR3 DNA follows: TGTGCCAGCAGCTTGGCCTACGGTAACTATGGCTACACCTTC. It yields the protein CASSLAYGNYGYTF.

This sequence joins TRBV5-1 and TRBJ2-4; TRBD1 matches at 7 bases. From germline, CDR1 is SGHRS and CDR2 YFSETQ. V lost 8 bases and J lost 8; bases outside the gene matches: 10. This CDR3 contains 13 residues. The CDR3 spells CASHRDSLDIQYF. The CDR3 DNA reads as TGCGCCAGTCACCGGGACAGTCTGGACATTCAGTACTTC. The variable domain in full, completed from reference TRBV5-1 and TRBJ2-4, reads KAGVTQTPRYLIKTRGQQVTLSCSPISGHRSVSWYQQTPGQGLQFLFEYFSETQRNKGNFPGRFSGRQFSNSRSEMNVSTLELGDSALYLCASHRDSLDIQYFGAGTRLSVL.

CDR3 nucleotides: TGTGCCAGCAGCCAAGATCGACTGACAGGGGGAGAAGAAAAACTGTTTTTT. Its translation: CASSQDRLTGGEEKLFF. The chain is built from TRBV4-2 and TRBJ1-4; TRBD1 aligns across 9 bases. Germline V CDR1 and CDR2: LGHNA, YNFKEQ. The CDR3 is 17 amino acids. J gave up 8 bases and V 0 bases, and 10 bases lay outside the gene matches.

The chain combines TRBV7-2 with TRBJ1-2, with 8 bases identical to TRBD1. The V gene end was trimmed by 1 base and the J gene end by 6 bases; junction bases not matched to a gene: 10. The CDR3 has 16 amino acids. Germline V lookup: CDR1 SGHTA, CDR2 FQGNSA. As DNA, the CDR3 is TGTGCCAGCAGCTTAGATATTACAGGGGGATTGAATGGCTACACCTTC. Translated: CASSLDITGGLNGYTF.

The chain has TRBV5-4 and TRBJ2-5, with D unclear. V was cut by 4 bases and J by 4 bases, with 8 bases left in between. Looked up from germline, CDR1 is SGHNT and CDR2 is YYREEE (reference sequence). This CDR3 comprises 12 residues. The CDR3 nucleotides are TGTGCCAGCAGCCCGAACACAGAGACCCAGTACTTC. Its translation: CASSPNTETQYF.

This chain joins TRBV5-1 and TRBJ1-1; D is ambiguous. CDR1 SGHRS and CDR2 YFSETQ come from the germline V gene. Trimming shortened V by 0 bases and J by 0 bases, and 6 bases separated the two germline ends. The CDR3 spans 14 residues. The CDR3 region is CASSLVGLNTEAFF. The CDR3 bases are TGCGCCAGCAGCTTGGTGGGCTTGAACACTGAAGCTTTCTTT.

CDR3 in DNA: TGTGCCAGCAGTAACCCCTCGACTAGCGAGGGGTACAATGAGCAGTTCTTC. This gives the protein CASSNPSTSEGYNEQFF. The rearrangement links TRBV2 to TRBJ2-1; 8 nucleotides agree with TRBD2. V lost 5 bases to trimming and J lost 4 bases; unmatched junction nucleotides: 13. The CDR3 length is 17 residues. Germline V gene lookup returns CDR1 SNHLY and CDR2 FYNNEI.

The V call is TRBV19, the J call TRBJ1-2, with D possibly being TRBD1 (5 bases). V lost 9 bases, J lost 6 bases, and 26 bases lay in between. This CDR3 contains 16 residues. Per the germline V gene, CDR1 is LNHDA and CDR2 is SQIVND (reference sequence). This CDR3 reads CASASGQGFSPDGYTF. The CDR3 nucleotides read TGTGCCAGCGCATCCGGTCAGGGCTTCTCCCCCGATGGCTACACCTTC.

The chain carries TRBV7-8 and TRBJ1-5; D uncertain. The V end was cut by 1 base, the J end by 4 bases, with 8 bases between. The germline V gene encodes CDR1 SGHVS and CDR2 FQNEAQ. The CDR3 runs to 14 residues. Here the CDR3 DNA reads TGTGCCAGCAGCTTAGACAGTTTAAATCAGCCCCAGCATTTT. Amino acids: CASSLDSLNQPQHF.

This clone has a single count. J is TRBJ2-1 and V is TRBV29-1, with TRBD2 identical over 12 bases. This CDR3 has 16 amino acids. The V and J ends lost 7 bases and 7 bases, in that order; junction bases with no gene match: 14. Germline CDR1 is SQVTM and CDR2 is ANQGSEA. The chain's CDR3 is CSARGTSGPKGNEQFF. DNA of the CDR3: TGCAGCGCAAGGGGGACTAGCGGGCCCAAGGGGAATGAGCAGTTCTTC.

Regarding this clone: This same CDR3 is encoded by further DNA sequences in the sample. J is TRBJ2-2 and V is TRBV10-1; 8 bases fit TRBD2. V trimming: 9 bases; J trimming: 6 bases; junction bases outside the gene matches: 9. Germline loops: CDR1 WNHNN, CDR2 SYGVQD (reference sequence). This CDR3 has 14 residues. The CDR3, as DNA: TGCGCCAGTAGGGTTTCAGCGGGGGCCGGGGAGCTGTTTTTT. Translated, it gives CASRVSAGAGELFF.

The J gene is TRBJ1-1, the V gene TRBV19; 8 bases are shared with TRBD1. Germline V gene data show CDR1 as LNHDA and CDR2 as SQIVND (reference sequence). V gave up 4 bases and J gave up 5 bases; unmatched junction bases: 15. This CDR3 has 17 amino acids. The CDR3 here is CASSTGRQGKGNTEAFF. CDR3 DNA: TGTGCCAGTAGTACCGGGAGACAGGGGAAAGGGAATACTGAAGCTTTCTTT. Based on the CDR3 plus reference TRBV19 and TRBJ1-1, the full variable domain is DGGITQSPKYLFRKEGQNVTLSCEQNLNHDAMYWYRQDPGQGLRLIYYSQIVNDFQKGDIAEGYSVSREKKESFPLTVTSAQKNPTAFYLCASSTGRQGKGNTEAFFGQGTRLTVV.

The gene calls are TRBV6-1 and TRBJ2-7; TRBD1 is a possible D gene (6 bases). Trimming left V 4 bases short and J 3 bases short, with 16 bases between. This CDR3 is built from 15 residues. Per germline, CDR1 MNHNS and CDR2 SASEGT. CDR3 loop: CASSALGQGDYEQYF. The CDR3 DNA follows: TGTGCCAGCAGTGCCCTGGGACAAGGGGACTACGAGCAGTACTTC.

CDR3 in amino acids: CASSPSGPGSTDTQYF. The CDR3 DNA sequence: TGTGCCAGCTCACCTTCGGGTCCGGGGAGCACAGATACGCAGTATTTT. The rearrangement uses TRBV18 and TRBJ2-3; tentatively, D is TRBD2 (5 bases). Deletions cut 3 bases from V and 0 bases from J, with 13 bases between. This CDR3 spans 16 amino acids. Germline V gene sequence: CDR1 KGHSH, CDR2 LQKENI.

The chain has TRBV7-2 and TRBJ2-2; D is unresolved. The CDR3 spans 12 residues. Germline V gives CDR1 SGHTA, CDR2 FQGNSA. The V and J ends lost 5 bases and 7 bases respectively, with 8 bases between them. CDR3 nucleotides: TGTGCCAGCAGCCCCCCGGTCGGGGAGCTGTTTTTT. It encodes CASSPPVGELFF.

J is TRBJ2-5 and V is TRBV29-1; maybe TRBD2 (5 bases). The germline V gene has CDR1 SQVTM and CDR2 ANQGSEA. CDR3 length: 15 residues. The V and J ends lost 6 bases and 4 bases respectively, with 21 bases between them. CDR3 in amino acids: CSVREEGIVLETQYF. In DNA, the CDR3 is TGCAGCGTCCGGGAAGAGGGCATAGTTTTAGAGACCCAGTACTTC.